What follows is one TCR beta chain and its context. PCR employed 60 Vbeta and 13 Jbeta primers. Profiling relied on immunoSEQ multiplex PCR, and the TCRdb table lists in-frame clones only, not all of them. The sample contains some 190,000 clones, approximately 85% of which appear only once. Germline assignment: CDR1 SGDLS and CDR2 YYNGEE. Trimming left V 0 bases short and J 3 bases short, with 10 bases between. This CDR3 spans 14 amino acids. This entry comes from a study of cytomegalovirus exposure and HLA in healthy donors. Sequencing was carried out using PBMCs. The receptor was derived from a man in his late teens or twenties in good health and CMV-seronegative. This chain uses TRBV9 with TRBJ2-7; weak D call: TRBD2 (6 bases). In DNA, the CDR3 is TGTGCCAGCAGCGTAGGGGTGGGGGGCTACGAGCAGTACTTC. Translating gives CASSVGVGGYEQYF.